The 6 T cell receptor beta chains given below trace back to one sample, sequenced in a study of Tregs in tolerant kidney transplant recipients. Method: immunoSEQ multiplex PCR; TCRdb's copy keeps in-frame clones and lacks some. The sample has about 240,000 clones, roughly four fifths seen once; the top ten hold under 0.65%. Sequencing was performed on CD4+ T cells from blood. The receptors were gathered from a human donor in good health.

The chain employs TRBV5-1 and TRBJ2-1; D not resolved. Trimming left V 0 bases short and J 0 bases short, with 10 bases between. Per the germline V gene, CDR1 is SGHRS and CDR2 is YFSETQ. The CDR3 loop spans 16 amino acids. This CDR3 reads CASSLADGASYNEQFF. The CDR3, as DNA: TGCGCCAGCAGCTTGGCCGATGGCGCCTCCTACAATGAGCAGTTCTTC.

This clone came up a few times. V gene TRBV6-4 combines with J gene TRBJ2-5, with D maybe TRBD2 (5 bases). The V gene lost 8 bases and the J gene lost 3 bases, with 16 bases spanning the gap. CDR3 length: 14 amino acids. CDR1 and CDR2 from the germline V gene are MRHNA and SNTAGT. The CDR3 reads CASPKEEFEETQYF. CDR3 sequence (DNA): TGTGCCAGCCCAAAGGAGGAATTCGAAGAGACCCAGTACTTC.

The genes are TRBV9 and TRBJ2-7; D is tentatively TRBD1 or TRBD2 (5 bases each). The CDR3 runs to 18 residues. Trimming shortened V by 0 bases and J by 2 bases, and 21 bases separated the two germline ends. Germline V gives CDR1 SGDLS, CDR2 YYNGEE. The CDR3 nucleotides read TGTGCCAGCAGCGTAGATCAGACCCCGGGACGGAATGCCTACGAGCAGTACTTC. It is translated as CASSVDQTPGRNAYEQYF.

In this sample, this clone turned up a few times. The chain uses TRBV10-1 and TRBJ1-3; D uncertain. V lost 3 bases and J 3 bases, leaving 9 bases between the germline ends. CDR1 and CDR2 (germline): WNHNN, SYGVQD (reference sequence). The CDR3 extends over 14 amino acids. The DNA for the CDR3 is TGCGCCAGCAGTGAATATCGGGATGGAAACACCATATATTTT. Protein: CASSEYRDGNTIYF.

This chain uses TRBV18 with TRBJ2-7, with a weak D call TRBD1 (6 bases). The length of the CDR3 is 14 residues. CDR1 and CDR2 from the germline V gene are KGHSH and LQKENI. V gave up 5 bases and J gave up 6 bases, with 17 bases separating them. CDR3 protein: CASSSGTPALEQYF. The CDR3 DNA reads TGTGCCAGCTCAAGTGGGACACCCGCCCTCGAGCAGTACTTC.

This chain joins TRBV4-1 and TRBJ1-3; no clear D. CDR3 length: 16 residues. Germline CDR1 MGHRA, CDR2 YSYEKL. V was trimmed by 0 bases and J by 3 bases, leaving 12 bases between them. CDR3 nucleotide sequence: TGCGCCAGCAGCCAAGAGGGCCTCCCATTTGGAAACACCATATATTTT. It translates to CASSQEGLPFGNTIYF.